The 24 T cell receptor beta chains presented below share a single source sample, sequenced in a study of T cell responses to AZD1222 COVID-19 vaccine. Libraries were prepared by immunoSEQ multiplex PCR; TCRdb keeps only in-frame clonotypes and omits some of them. The data show about 150,000 clones, roughly 92% seen once. The starting material was peripheral blood, obtained 28 days after the second AZD1222 dose. The receptors originated from an adult who received the AZD1222 COVID-19 vaccine.

This chain uses TRBV19 with TRBJ1-1; no clear D. The CDR3 spans 11 residues. Germline-derived CDR1 and CDR2 are LNHDA and SQIVND (reference sequence). The V end lost 10 bases, the J end lost 4 bases, and 10 bases lay between the germline ends. The CDR3 spells CAILWGTEAFF. The CDR3 DNA reads as TGTGCCATTCTCTGGGGCACTGAAGCTTTCTTT.

The chain has TRBV10-3 and TRBJ2-3, with TRBD2 matching over 11 bases. This CDR3 spans 15 amino acids. V gave up 6 bases and J gave up 3 bases; unmatched junction bases: 5. Germline loops: CDR1 ENHRY, CDR2 SYGVKD. Here the CDR3 DNA reads TGTGCCATCAGGCCGGGACTAGCGGAAACAGATACGCAGTATTTT. Encoded protein: CAIRPGLAETDTQYF.

The CDR3 region is CASSERGPASGYTF. Here the CDR3 DNA reads TGTGCCAGCAGTGAAAGGGGGCCGGCGTCTGGCTACACCTTC. The gene calls are TRBV6-1 and TRBJ1-2, with 7 bases fitting TRBD1. Unmatched junction bases numbered 7, after V lost 2 bases and J lost 7 bases. There are 14 residues in the CDR3. Germline CDR1 reads MNHNS; CDR2 reads SASEGT.

The chain is built from TRBV7-2 and TRBJ2-7; D not certain. Germline loops: CDR1 SGHTA, CDR2 FQGNSA. The germline V and J ends were trimmed by 4 bases and 2 bases, with 9 bases remaining between them. This CDR3 has 13 residues. The CDR3 DNA follows: TGTGCCAGCAGCTCGCGCCTGACCTACGAGCAGTACTTC. The encoded protein is CASSSRLTYEQYF.

The V gene is TRBV9, the J gene TRBJ1-6, with a tentative D call TRBD1 (6 bases). The CDR3 totals 17 residues. The germline V gene encodes CDR1 SGDLS and CDR2 YYNGEE. V was shortened by 4 bases and J by 8 bases, with 22 bases between the two germline ends. CDR3 in DNA: TGTGCCAGCAGCTCAAGCTGGGGGGCTAAGTTGGATTCACCCCTCCACTTT. This translates into CASSSSWGAKLDSPLHF.

This chain uses TRBV2 with TRBJ1-1; D perhaps matches TRBD1 (6 bases). The V gene lost 7 bases and the J gene lost 2 bases, with 17 bases spanning the gap. This CDR3 comprises 15 residues. Germline assignment: CDR1 SNHLY and CDR2 FYNNEI. CDR3 DNA sequence: TGTGCCAGCAATAGGTGGCGACAGGCTAACACTGAAGCTTTCTTT. Amino acid sequence: CASNRWRQANTEAFF.

The V gene is TRBV6-1, the J gene TRBJ1-3; D not certain. Germline CDR1 and CDR2: MNHNS and SASEGT. The CDR3 has 16 amino acids. Trimming shortened V by 4 bases and J by 1 base, and 14 bases separated the two germline ends. The CDR3 DNA reads TGTGCCAGCAGTGGACATCTTCCAAATTCTGGAAACACCATATATTTT. Protein: CASSGHLPNSGNTIYF.

This rearrangement joins TRBV27 to TRBJ2-1; 7 nucleotides match TRBD1. Looked up from germline, CDR1 is MNHEY and CDR2 is SMNVEV (reference sequence). Trimming at V came to 4 bases and at J to 9 bases, leaving 12 bases not matched to a gene. The CDR3 spans 15 residues. CDR3 amino acids: CASSSPLRGHREQFF. The DNA for the CDR3 is TGTGCCAGCAGTTCCCCACTTAGGGGGCATCGTGAGCAGTTCTTC.

The chain has TRBV5-4 and TRBJ1-6; D gene unclear. This CDR3 region has 14 residues. The V end was cut by 2 bases, the J end by 4 bases, with 7 bases between. The germline gives CDR1 SGHNT, CDR2 YYREEE (reference sequence). The CDR3 sequence: CASSFKIYNSPLHF. The CDR3 DNA is TGTGCCAGCAGCTTTAAGATTTATAATTCACCCCTCCACTTT.

The chain has TRBV5-1 and TRBJ2-2, with TRBD1 matching over 7 bases. The CDR3 spans 15 residues. The germline V gene encodes CDR1 SGHRS and CDR2 YFSETQ. The trim removed 2 bases at V and 3 bases at J, leaving 4 bases unmatched. In DNA form, the CDR3 reads TGCGCCAGCAGCTTAGACAGGGCTTACACCGGGGAGCTGTTTTTT. Its translation is CASSLDRAYTGELFF.

The CDR3, as DNA: TGTGCCAGCAGACGGCTCGGGTCTAATGAAAAACTGTTTTTT. It encodes CASRRLGSNEKLFF. This chain links TRBV3-1 (or the pseudogene TRBV3-2) with TRBJ1-4; D uncertain. V lost 6 bases, J lost 3 bases, and 11 bases lay in between. Germline CDR1 is LGHDT and CDR2 is YNNKEL (reference sequence). The CDR3 is 14 amino acids.

The rearrangement joins TRBV2 to TRBJ2-5; no clear D. Germline V gene lookup returns CDR1 SNHLY and CDR2 FYNNEI. The CDR3 length is 14 residues. Trimming removed 6 bases at V and 9 bases at J, with 20 bases between. CDR3 sequence reads: CASRRRAPSEAQYF. In DNA, the CDR3 is TGTGCCAGCAGAAGAAGAGCGCCCTCCGAGGCCCAGTACTTC.

This sequence joins TRBV7-2 and TRBJ1-2; D gene uncertain. CDR3 length equals 14 residues. The V gene lost 0 bases and the J gene lost 5 bases, with 10 bases spanning the gap. CDR1 is SGHTA and CDR2 is FQGNSA in the germline V gene. The DNA for the CDR3 is TGTGCCAGCAGCTTAGCGTACTCAGCATATGGCTACACCTTC. Translation gives CASSLAYSAYGYTF.

CDR3 loop: CAHRELNSGNTIYF. The CDR3 coding sequence is TGTGCCCACAGGGAGCTTAACTCTGGAAACACCATATATTTT. V is TRBV28 and J is TRBJ1-3, with D possibly TRBD1 on 6 matching bases. Germline assignment: CDR1 MDHEN and CDR2 SYDVKM. V was trimmed by 11 bases and J by 0 bases, leaving 14 bases between them. This CDR3 spans 14 amino acids.

The chain combines TRBV19 with TRBJ2-2, with D unresolved. CDR3 length: 12 amino acids. V lost 7 bases and J lost 4, with 7 bases in between. Per germline, CDR1 LNHDA and CDR2 SQIVND (reference sequence). Here the CDR3 reads CASKRLTGELFF. In DNA form, the CDR3 reads TGTGCCAGTAAAAGGCTCACCGGGGAGCTGTTTTTT.

In this sample, this clone turned up a few times. V usage is TRBV4-1 and J usage is TRBJ2-7; D is undetermined. V was pared by 4 bases and J by 1 base, with 8 bases between. This CDR3 is built from 13 residues. Germline CDR1 MGHRA, CDR2 YSYEKL. CDR3 in DNA: TGCGCCAGCAGCCCAGGCCAGTCCTACGAGCAGTACTTC. It specifies CASSPGQSYEQYF.

The chain links TRBV6-2 or TRBV6-3 to TRBJ1-6, with D perhaps TRBD1 (5 bases). Germline CDR1 and CDR2: MNHEY and SVGEGT. CDR3 length: 15 amino acids. Trimming left V 5 bases short and J 10 bases short, with 18 bases between. The CDR3 reads CASSPHLRGNSPLHF. The CDR3 DNA is TGTGCCAGCAGTCCGCACCTACGGGGGAACTCACCCCTCCACTTT.

As DNA, the CDR3 is TGTGCCAGCAGCTTGGAGGTCAGCACCTACGAGCAGTACTTC. Translation gives CASSLEVSTYEQYF. The chain is built from TRBV7-6 and TRBJ2-7, with a possible D match to TRBD2 (5 bases). V lost 3 bases and J 2 bases, leaving 11 bases between the germline ends. The CDR3 totals 14 residues. The germline V gene has CDR1 SGHVS and CDR2 FNYEAQ.

This chain links TRBV2 with TRBJ2-5; D tentatively fits TRBD1 or TRBD2 (6 bases each). Germline V CDR1 and CDR2: SNHLY, FYNNEI. Deletions cut 0 bases from V and 5 bases from J, with 16 bases between. This CDR3 is 16 amino acids long. CDR3 region: CASSEARGGRTETQYF. CDR3 bases: TGTGCCAGCAGTGAAGCGCGAGGGGGGAGAACGGAGACCCAGTACTTC. Full variable domain (rest looked up from reference TRBV2 and TRBJ2-5): EPEVTQTPSHQVTQMGQEVILRCVPISNHLYFYWYRQILGQKVEFLVSFYNNEISEKSEIFDDQFSVERPDGSNFTLKIRSTKLEDSAMYFCASSEARGGRTETQYFGPGTRLLVL.

The chain employs TRBV5-6 and TRBJ2-5, with unresolved D. The CDR3 totals 14 residues. Per germline, CDR1 SGHDT and CDR2 YYEEEE. Trimming removed 1 base at V and 2 bases at J, with 9 bases between. This CDR3 reads CASSLLATQETQYF. DNA of the CDR3: TGTGCCAGCAGCTTGTTAGCCACACAAGAGACCCAGTACTTC. The full variable domain, rest sourced from reference TRBV5-6 and TRBJ2-5, is DAGVTQSPTHLIKTRGQQVTLRCSPKSGHDTVSWYQQALGQGPQFIFQYYEEEERQRGNFPDRFSGHQFPNYSSELNVNALLLGDSALYLCASSLLATQETQYFGPGTRLLVL.

The CDR3, as DNA: TGCGCCAGCAGCTTGGGCGGGAACAGGGACTATGGCTACACCTTC. This gives the protein CASSLGGNRDYGYTF. This chain connects TRBV5-1 to TRBJ1-2; weak D call: TRBD1 (6 bases). This CDR3 is built from 15 residues. V was clipped by 0 bases and J by 3 bases, with 12 bases between them. The germline V gene encodes CDR1 SGHRS and CDR2 YFSETQ.

The J gene is TRBJ1-2, the V gene TRBV7-9; no firm D call. Per the germline V gene, CDR1 is SEHNR and CDR2 is FQNEAQ (reference sequence). Trimming shortened V by 5 bases and J by 5 bases, and 21 bases separated the two germline ends. The CDR3 is made up of 16 amino acids. CDR3 DNA sequence: TGTGCCAGCAGCGGCGGCGATAGCACGCTTCGGTATGGCTACACCTTC. Translation: CASSGGDSTLRYGYTF.

This clone came up once. CDR3 nucleotide sequence: TGTGCCAGCAGCGCCCAGGGCGCAGCTCTGGAGCAGTACTTC. Translating it yields CASSAQGAALEQYF. The V call is TRBV11-1, the J call TRBJ2-7; D is perhaps TRBD1 (5 bases). Germline values: CDR1 SGHAT, CDR2 FQDESV (reference sequence). Trimming took 5 bases from V and 7 from J, leaving 18 bases between them. CDR3 size: 14 residues.

The chain recombines TRBV7-2 with TRBJ2-2; no firm D call. This CDR3 has 13 amino acids. V was cut by 1 base and J by 5 bases, with 5 bases left in between. The germline CDR1 and CDR2 sequences are SGHTA and FQGNSA. The CDR3 sequence: CASSLELTGELFF. CDR3 nucleotides: TGTGCCAGCAGCTTAGAGCTAACCGGGGAGCTGTTTTTT.